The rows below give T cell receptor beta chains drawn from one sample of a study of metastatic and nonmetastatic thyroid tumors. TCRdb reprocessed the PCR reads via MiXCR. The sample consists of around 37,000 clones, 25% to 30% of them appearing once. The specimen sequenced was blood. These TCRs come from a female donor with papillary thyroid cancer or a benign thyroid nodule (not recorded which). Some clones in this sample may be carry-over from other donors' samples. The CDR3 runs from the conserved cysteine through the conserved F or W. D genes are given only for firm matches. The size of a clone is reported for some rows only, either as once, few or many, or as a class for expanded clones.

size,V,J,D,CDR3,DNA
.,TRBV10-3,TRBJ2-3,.,CAISGTSLRQYF,TGTGCCATCAGTGGTACTAGCCTTAGGCAGTATTTT
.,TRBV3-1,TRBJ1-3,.,CASSQAPPGAAGNTIYF,TGTGCCAGCAGCCAAGCCCCCCCAGGGGCTGCGGGAAACACCATATATTTT
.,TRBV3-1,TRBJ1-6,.,CASSQGPEALHF,TGTGCCAGCAGCCAAGGCCCTGAGGCCCTCCACTTT
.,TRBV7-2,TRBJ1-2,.,CASSLGGGVGYTF,TGTGCCAGCAGCTTAGGCGGCGGGGTTGGCTACACCTTC
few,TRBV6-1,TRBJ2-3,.,CASRWAISYMDTQYF,TGTGCCAGCAGATGGGCTATCTCCTACATGGATACGCAGTATTTT
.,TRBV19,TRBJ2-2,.,CASGHRELFF,TGTGCCAGTGGTCACCGGGAGCTGTTTTTT
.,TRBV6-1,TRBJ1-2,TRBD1,CATRQTGNYGYTF,TGTGCCACCCGACAGACAGGGAACTATGGCTACACCTTC
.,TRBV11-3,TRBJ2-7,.,CASSLGASYEQYF,TGTGCCAGCAGCTTAGGAGCCTCCTACGAGCAGTACTTC
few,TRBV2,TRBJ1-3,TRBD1,CARNTGDSGNTIYF,TGTGCCAGAAATACAGGGGACTCTGGAAACACCATATATTTT
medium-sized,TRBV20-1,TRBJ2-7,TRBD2,CSARAGGDDYEQYF,TGCAGTGCGAGGGCGGGGGGGGACGATTACGAGCAGTACTTC
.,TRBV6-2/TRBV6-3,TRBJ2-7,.,CASSYSHGPYEQYF,TGTGCCAGCAGTTACTCGCACGGGCCCTACGAGCAGTACTTC
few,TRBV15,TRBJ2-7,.,CATSRDGDGGTLYF,TGTGCCACCAGCAGAGATGGGGATGGTGGGACCCTGTACTTC
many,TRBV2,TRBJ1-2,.,CATGERGGGYTF,TGTGCCACCGGGGAGCGGGGTGGAGGCTACACCTTC
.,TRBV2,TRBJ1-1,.,CASSQGRSTEAFF,TGTGCCAGCAGTCAGGGTAGGAGCACTGAAGCTTTCTTT
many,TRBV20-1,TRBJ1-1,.,CSARDPRAMNTEAFF,TGCAGTGCTAGAGATCCGAGGGCGATGAACACTGAAGCTTTCTTT
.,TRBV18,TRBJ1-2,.,CASSPQYYGYTF,TGTGCCAGCTCACCACAATACTATGGCTATACCTTC
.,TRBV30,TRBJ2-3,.,CAWRAARIAQYF,TGTGCCTGGAGGGCAGCCCGCATAGCGCAGTATTTT
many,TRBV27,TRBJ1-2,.,CASSLLRTDGGYTF,TGTGCCAGCAGTTTATTACGGACCGACGGGGGCTACACCTTC
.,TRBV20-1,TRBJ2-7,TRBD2,CSAIDGTSGYEQYF,TGCAGTGCTATAGACGGGACTAGCGGCTACGAGCAGTACTTC
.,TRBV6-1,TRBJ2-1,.,CASRDSYNEQFF,TGTGCCAGCAGGGACAGCTACAATGAGCAGTTCTTC
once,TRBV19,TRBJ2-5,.,CASSIARSAASSVMFF,TGTGCCAGTAGTATAGCTCGAAGTGCAGCTAGCTCGGTTATGTTCTTC
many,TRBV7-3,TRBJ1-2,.,CASSSVSWGFDYGYTF,TGTGCCAGCAGCTCTGTAAGTTGGGGGTTTGACTATGGCTACACCTTC
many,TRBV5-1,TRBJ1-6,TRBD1,CASSSSGTGGLSPLHF,TGCGCCAGCAGCTCATCCGGGACAGGGGGTCTCTCACCCCTCCACTTT
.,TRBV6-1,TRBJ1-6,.,CASSAIPVGSPLHF,TGTGCCAGCAGTGCCATCCCCGTCGGTTCACCCCTCCACTTT
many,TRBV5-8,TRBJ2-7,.,CASSFHSGFEQYF,TGTGCCAGCAGCTTCCATTCAGGGTTCGAGCAGTACTTC
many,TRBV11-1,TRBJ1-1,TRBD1,CASITWGQGTNTEAFF,TGTGCCAGCATCACTTGGGGACAGGGGACGAACACTGAAGCTTTCTTT
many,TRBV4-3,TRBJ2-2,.,CASSQLDGTTGELFF,TGCGCCAGCAGCCAACTGGACGGGACTACCGGGGAGCTGTTTTTT
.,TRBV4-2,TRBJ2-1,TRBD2,CASSRWGLAGVSFPYNEQFF,TGTGCCAGCAGCCGATGGGGACTAGCGGGAGTTTCCTTCCCCTACAATGAGCAGTTCTTC
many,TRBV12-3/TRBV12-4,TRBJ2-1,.,CASSSIGRGHNEQFF,TGTGCCAGCAGCTCAATCGGACGGGGCCACAATGAGCAGTTCTTC
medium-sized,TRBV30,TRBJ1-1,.,CAWSIPGGKAFF,TGTGCCTGGAGTATCCCCGGGGGGAAGGCTTTCTTT
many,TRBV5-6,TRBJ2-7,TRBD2,CASSLTGLGGYEQYF,TGTGCCAGCAGCCTTACGGGACTAGGAGGCTACGAGCAGTACTTC
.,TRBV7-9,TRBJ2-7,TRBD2,CASSLTSGMDEQYF,TGTGCCAGCAGCTTGACTAGCGGGATGGACGAGCAGTACTTC
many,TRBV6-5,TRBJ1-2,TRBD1,CASSPGQRTLKPFNYGYTF,TGTGCCAGCAGTCCGGGACAGCGAACCCTTAAGCCCTTTAACTATGGCTACACCTTC
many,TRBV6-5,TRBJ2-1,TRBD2,CASSYSGLAGIYNEQFF,TGTGCCAGCAGTTACTCTGGACTAGCGGGGATCTACAATGAGCAGTTCTTC
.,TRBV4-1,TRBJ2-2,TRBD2,CASSPSLPGLAARTGELFF,TGCGCCAGCAGCCCGTCTCTACCGGGACTAGCGGCTCGGACCGGGGAGCTGTTTTTT
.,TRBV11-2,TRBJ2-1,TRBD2,CASSLSSGRLNEQFF,TGTGCCAGCAGCCTGAGTAGCGGGAGGCTCAATGAGCAGTTCTTC
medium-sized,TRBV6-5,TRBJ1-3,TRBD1,CASSTRPGQGHSGNTICF,TGTGCCAGCAGTACCCGCCCTGGACAGGGTCACTCTGGAAACACCATATGTTTT
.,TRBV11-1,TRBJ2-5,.,CASSPLRASAQGTQYF,TGTGCCAGCAGCCCACTCCGGGCATCAGCACAAGGGACCCAGTACTTC
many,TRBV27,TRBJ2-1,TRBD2,CASSTLLAGAYNEQFF,TGTGCCAGCAGTACCCTCCTAGCGGGAGCCTACAATGAGCAGTTCTTC